This record concerns one T cell receptor (beta chain) sequence. Its matching antigen is unknown. This entry comes from a study of T cells after yellow fever vaccination. Study-level results: CD4 and CD8 compartments shared a small share of clonotypes, likely from convergent recombination.

TCRdb used MiXCR to reprocess the 5' RACE reads, holding one entry per CDR3 protein. This repertoire shows 150,000 to 200,000 distinct CDR3 sequences, approximately 9.7% found once; its top ten account for under 40%. The V gene end was trimmed by 0 bases and the J gene end by 4 bases; junction bases not matched to a gene: 10. This CDR3 region has 17 residues. The germline CDR1 and CDR2 sequences are LGHNT and FRNRAP. The genes are TRBV12-5 and TRBJ2-3, with 7 bases matching TRBD1. The material sequenced was CD8+ T cells sorted from PBMCs, taken 45 days after the yellow fever booster vaccination. The source of this sequence is a man aged 18 to 30 who received the YFV17D yellow fever vaccine. The CDR3 is CASGLVDTGQSPDTQYF. The CDR3 DNA sequence: TGTGCTAGTGGTTTGGTAGACACGGGACAGTCCCCAGATACGCAGTATTTT.